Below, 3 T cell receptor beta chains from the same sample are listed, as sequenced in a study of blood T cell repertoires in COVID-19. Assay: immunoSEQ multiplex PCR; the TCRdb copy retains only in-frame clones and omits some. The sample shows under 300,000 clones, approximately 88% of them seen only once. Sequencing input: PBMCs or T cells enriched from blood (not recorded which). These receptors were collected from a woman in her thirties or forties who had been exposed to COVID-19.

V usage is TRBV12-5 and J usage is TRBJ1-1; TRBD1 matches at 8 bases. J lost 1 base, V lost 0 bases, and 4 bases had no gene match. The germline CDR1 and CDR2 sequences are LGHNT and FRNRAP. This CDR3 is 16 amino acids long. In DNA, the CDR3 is TGTGCTAGTGGTTTGGTACTGGACAGGGAGAACACTGAAGCTTTCTTT. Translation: CASGLVLDRENTEAFF.

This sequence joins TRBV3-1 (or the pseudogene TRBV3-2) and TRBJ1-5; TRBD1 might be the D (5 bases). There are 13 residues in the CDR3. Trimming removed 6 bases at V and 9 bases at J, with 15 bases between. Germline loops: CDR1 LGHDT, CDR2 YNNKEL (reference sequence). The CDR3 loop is CASSPGGGGPQHF. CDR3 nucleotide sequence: TGTGCCAGCAGTCCGGGCGGCGGGGGGCCCCAGCATTTT.

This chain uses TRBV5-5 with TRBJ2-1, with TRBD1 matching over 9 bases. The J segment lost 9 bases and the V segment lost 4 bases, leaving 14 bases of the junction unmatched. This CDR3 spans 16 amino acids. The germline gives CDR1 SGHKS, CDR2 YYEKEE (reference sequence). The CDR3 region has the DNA TGTGCCAGCAGCCCTGTCGGGACAGGGCCACGGAGTGAGCAGTTCTTC. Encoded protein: CASSPVGTGPRSEQFF. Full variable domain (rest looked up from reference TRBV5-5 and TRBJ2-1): DAGVTQSPTHLIKTRGQQVTLRCSPISGHKSVSWYQQVLGQGPQFIFQYYEKEERGRGNFPDRFSARQFPNYSSELNVNALLLGDSALYLCASSPVGTGPRSEQFFGPGTRLTVL.